This T cell receptor beta chain was captured by sequencing in a study of blood T cell repertoires in COVID-19 (dated by TCRdb to the early 2020s). Concerning the study at large: Samples from collaborators originated in the United States, Italy and Spain and spanned both the acute and convalescent phases of COVID-19. The prospective study material was composed of cDNA or gDNA derived from T cells, B-cell-depleted T cells, or PBMCs. Subjects who had been exposed to COVID-19, were actively infected with it, or had recovered from it provided the deeply sampled blood TCRbeta repertoires that made up the dataset. The repertoires were made available in a free public database intended to serve as a resource for research on the immune response to SARS-CoV-2. The samples were drawn from two sources: the first 160 participants of the ongoing ImmuneRACE study, and 1,000 to 1,500 subjects contributed by 6 global collaborators. Sample metadata almost always included a de-identified subject ID, COVID-19 status, age in years and sex. Where available, HLA class I and class II types were taken from metadata supplied by the sample provider and were not determined by assay-based typing.

Study-level results and caveats: How much clinical and demographic metadata was included differed by source and by participant, and the metadata was provided uncurated.

CDR1 and CDR2, per the germline V gene (reference sequence), are SEHNR and FQNEAQ. The CDR3 starts with the cysteine, ends with the phenylalanine, and has 11 residues. Only the CDR3 region is kept as DNA, spanning 33 bases read in frame from base 1. The junction carries 7 bases between V and J, which are trimmed by 1 base and 9 bases respectively. The immunoSEQ Assay, a bias-controlled multiplex PCR, was used to amplify TCRbeta CDR3 regions from genomic DNA. From the authors' description of their analysis: Nucleated cell counts per sample were estimated from amplification of reference gene primers within the assay. Sequence reads were collapsed and filtered to measure the absolute abundance of every unique TCRbeta CDR3 rearrangement. For each sample, productive Simpson clonality was calculated as the square root of Simpson's diversity index across productive rearrangements. What TCRdb holds here is the immuneACCESS table cut down to in-frame rearrangements. Part of the clones is not present; checked against another copy, under half of the missing clones reflect an unresolved V gene, and the others are unexplained. The DNA was the basis for D and trimming; V, J and clone size are from that table. This sample comprises roughly 180,000 clones, approximately 86% of them detected only once. Jointly, the top ten make up around 2% of the sample.

Of note for this clone: Its antigen remains unidentified. No qualities accompany the bases; no much larger clone lies one base away.

Participants in the prospective study were enrolled through a virtual design, were aged roughly 18 to 100 years, and lived in 24 United States geographic areas. Cohort assignment in the prospective study relied on participant-reported clinical history from a screening survey and a study questionnaire. Recovered participants in ImmuneRACE Cohort 3 were defined by two consecutive negative NP/OP PCR tests, clearance by a healthcare professional, or resolution of symptoms. Mobile phlebotomists in the prospective study collected whole blood, serum and a nasopharyngeal or oropharyngeal swab from every participant. Over a roughly 2-month period, participants in the prospective study had the option of providing additional blood draws and questionnaires. Prospective study blood samples were shipped either frozen or at room temperature before DNA extraction.

Rearrangement joined TRBV7-9 to TRBJ2-7; TRBD1 is perhaps the D gene, given 5 matching bases. The sequence was collected from a woman aged 25 to 45 who had recovered from COVID-19. Sample: PBMCs or T cells enriched from blood (not recorded which). For the CDR3, the sequence is CASSLGTGQYF. Here is the DNA: TGTGCCAGCAGCTTAGGAACAGGGCAGTACTTC.